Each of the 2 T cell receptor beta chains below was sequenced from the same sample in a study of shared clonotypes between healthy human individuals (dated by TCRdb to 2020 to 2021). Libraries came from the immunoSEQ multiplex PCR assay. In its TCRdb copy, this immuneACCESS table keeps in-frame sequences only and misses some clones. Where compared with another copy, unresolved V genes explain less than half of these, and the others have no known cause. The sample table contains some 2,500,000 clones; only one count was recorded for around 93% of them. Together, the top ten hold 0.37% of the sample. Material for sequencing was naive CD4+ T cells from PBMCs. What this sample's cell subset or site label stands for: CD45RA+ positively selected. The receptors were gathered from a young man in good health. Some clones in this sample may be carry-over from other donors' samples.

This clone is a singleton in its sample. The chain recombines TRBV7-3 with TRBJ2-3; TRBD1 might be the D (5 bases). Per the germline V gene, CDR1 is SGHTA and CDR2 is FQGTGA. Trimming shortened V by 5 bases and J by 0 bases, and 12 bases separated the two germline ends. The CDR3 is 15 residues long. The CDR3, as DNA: TGTGCCAGCAGCCAAACAGGCCATAGCACAGATACGCAGTATTTT. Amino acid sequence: CASSQTGHSTDTQYF.

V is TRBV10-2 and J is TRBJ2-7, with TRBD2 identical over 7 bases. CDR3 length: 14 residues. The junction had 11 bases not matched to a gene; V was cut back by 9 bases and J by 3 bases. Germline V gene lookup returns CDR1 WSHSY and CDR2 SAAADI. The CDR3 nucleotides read TGCGCCAGTAAGGCGGGAGACCTCCTCTACGAGCAGTACTTC. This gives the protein CASKAGDLLYEQYF.